The 19 T cell receptor beta chains reported below all come from one sample, sequenced in a study of T cell repertoires in cytomegalovirus infection. MiXCR, run by TCRdb on the reads, gives a single entry per CDR3 protein. The sample has around 430,000 distinct CDR3 sequences, about 39% seen once; the top ten hold 40% to 50%. These receptors have no identified antigens. Sequenced material: cultured PBMCs, taken from culture after CMV antigen stimulation. All receptors derive from a human donor in good health (CMV status not recorded). Some clones in this sample may be carry-over from other donors' samples.

The gene calls are TRBV6-1 and TRBJ1-6; D remains ambiguous. Trimming took 2 bases from V and 7 from J, leaving 12 bases between them. Germline assignment: CDR1 MNHNS and CDR2 SASEGT. This CDR3 is 15 amino acids long. CDR3 residues: CASSERSVLNSPLHF. The CDR3, as DNA: TGTGCCAGCAGTGAACGGTCCGTTTTAAATTCACCCCTCCACTTT.

In this sample, this clonotype turned up once. The chain links TRBV19 to TRBJ2-7; TRBD1 matches at 9 bases. V dropped 4 bases and J dropped 2; count of bases not matched to a gene: 9. From germline, CDR1 is LNHDA and CDR2 SQIVND (reference sequence). The CDR3 covers 16 residues. CDR3 sequence: CASSRSTGGITYEQYF. The CDR3 DNA sequence: TGTGCCAGTAGTAGATCGACAGGGGGGATTACCTACGAGCAGTACTTC.

This chain uses TRBV6-2 or TRBV6-3 with TRBJ2-2, with 10 bases fitting TRBD2. The CDR3 contains 17 residues. The V gene end was trimmed by 6 bases and the J gene end by 1 base; junction bases not matched to a gene: 8. Germline loops: CDR1 MNHEY, CDR2 SVGEGT. The CDR3 DNA reads as TGTGCCAGCAGGGGACTAGCGAGTAGTGGGAACACCGGGGAGCTGTTTTTT. Encoded protein: CASRGLASSGNTGELFF.

This clonotype was seen ten or more times. The chain links TRBV7-2 to TRBJ2-1, with TRBD2 matching 8 bases. CDR3 size: 15 residues. After removal of 5 bases from V and 5 bases from J, the junction contained 8 bases not matched to a gene. Germline V CDR1 and CDR2: SGHTA, FQGNSA. CDR3: CASSPRHGGDNEQFF. The CDR3 nucleotides are TGTGCCAGCAGCCCCCGACACGGGGGGGACAATGAGCAGTTCTTC.

The chain recombines TRBV5-6 with TRBJ2-3, with TRBD2 identical over 11 bases. Trimming at V came to 4 bases and at J to 1 base, leaving 8 bases not matched to a gene. The CDR3 length is 17 residues. CDR1 is SGHDT, CDR2 YYEEEE, per germline. CDR3 sequence reads: CASSRLAGPLRTDTQYF. CDR3 DNA: TGTGCCAGCAGCAGACTAGCGGGACCCCTCCGCACAGATACGCAGTATTTT. The variable domain in full, completed from reference TRBV5-6 and TRBJ2-3, reads DAGVTQSPTHLIKTRGQQVTLRCSPKSGHDTVSWYQQALGQGPQFIFQYYEEEERQRGNFPDRFSGHQFPNYSSELNVNALLLGDSALYLCASSRLAGPLRTDTQYFGPGTRLTVL.

The J gene is TRBJ1-2, the V gene TRBV6-5; possible D gene TRBD1, 6 bases. V gave up 0 bases and J gave up 1 base, with 12 bases separating them. From germline, CDR1 is MNHEY and CDR2 SVGAGI. The CDR3 has 16 residues. CDR3 in amino acids: CASSYSTGTDNYGYTF. CDR3 bases: TGTGCCAGCAGTTACTCAACAGGGACCGATAACTATGGCTACACCTTC.

This clonotype was detected only a few times. J is TRBJ1-4 and V is TRBV12-3 or TRBV12-4; D unresolved. The CDR3 contains 13 residues. V dropped 2 bases and J dropped 11 bases, with 12 bases sitting between them. The CDR3 nucleotides read TGTGCCAGCAGTTTATCTTCCGGGGTGAAACTGTTTTTT. The encoded protein is CASSLSSGVKLFF.

The chain couples TRBV15 to TRBJ2-3; no reliable D call. Germline CDR1 reads LNHNV; CDR2 reads YYDKDF (reference sequence). The CDR3 has 14 residues. V was pared by 6 bases and J by 1 base, with 11 bases between. The CDR3 sequence: CATRVGPGTDTQYF. CDR3 nucleotide sequence: TGTGCCACCAGGGTTGGCCCGGGCACAGATACGCAGTATTTT.

The CDR3 protein is CASTTAGAIGEQFF. The DNA for the CDR3 is TGTGCCAGCACGACAGCTGGGGCGATAGGTGAGCAGTTCTTC. The chain joins TRBV7-4 to TRBJ2-1; maybe TRBD1 (5 bases). CDR1 SGHVT and CDR2 SQSDAQ come from the germline V gene. The V end was cut by 7 bases, the J end by 9 bases, with 19 bases between. This CDR3 is built from 14 residues.

The chain uses TRBV5-1 and TRBJ2-6; D gene unclear. Per germline, CDR1 SGHRS and CDR2 YFSETQ. This CDR3 spans 17 amino acids. Trimming took 4 bases from V and 2 from J, leaving 16 bases between them. The chain's CDR3 is CASSPRRFQTGANVLTF. The CDR3 DNA reads TGCGCCAGCAGCCCCCGAAGGTTTCAAACTGGGGCCAACGTCCTGACTTTC.

For the CDR3, the DNA is TGTGCCAGCTCACCAATTTTAGACCAAAATGAAAAACTGTTTTTT. This encodes CASSPILDQNEKLFF. This chain joins TRBV18 and TRBJ1-4; D is undetermined. Looked up from germline, CDR1 is KGHSH and CDR2 is LQKENI. Trimming left V 2 bases short and J 5 bases short, with 12 bases between. The CDR3 is 15 residues long.

The chain is built from TRBV12-3 or TRBV12-4 and TRBJ2-7; weak D call: TRBD2 (5 bases). The V and J ends lost 4 bases and 5 bases respectively, with 15 bases between them. CDR3 length: 14 amino acids. This CDR3 reads CASSSGVRVNEQYF. The CDR3 nucleotides are TGTGCCAGCAGTTCCGGGGTGCGGGTGAACGAGCAGTACTTC.

The chain has TRBV4-1 and TRBJ1-5; D is unclear. The CDR3 is 16 amino acids. The germline gives CDR1 MGHRA, CDR2 YSYEKL. Between the trimmed V and J ends, which lost 2 bases and 5 bases, there was a span of 16 bases. CDR3 bases: TGCGCCAGCAGCCAATTAGCCACCGGTTGGGATCAGCCCCAGCATTTT. This gives the protein CASSQLATGWDQPQHF.

The chain employs TRBV7-9 and TRBJ2-7; 12 positions agree with TRBD2. V lost 5 bases, J lost 3 bases, and 5 bases stayed unmatched. CDR3 length equals 15 residues. Germline V lookup: CDR1 SEHNR, CDR2 FQNEAQ (reference sequence). The CDR3 region has the DNA TGTGCCAGCAGCCCCGGACTAGCGGGGCACTACGAGCAGTACTTC. The encoded protein is CASSPGLAGHYEQYF.

The chain links TRBV12-3 or TRBV12-4 to TRBJ2-2; 13 bases map to TRBD2. This CDR3 is 16 amino acids long. With 4 bases clipped from V and 7 bases from J, the junction kept 6 bases outside the gene matches. DNA for the CDR3: TGTGCCAGCAGTTCCGGACTAGCGGGAGCGAACGGGGAGCTGTTTTTT. This translates into CASSSGLAGANGELFF.

This sequence joins TRBV20-1 and TRBJ1-1; D is unclear. The CDR3 has 13 residues. Per the germline V gene, CDR1 is DFQATT and CDR2 is SNEGSKA (reference sequence). V was clipped by 6 bases and J by 0 bases, with 11 bases between them. The CDR3 loop reads CSANNGVNTEAFF. The CDR3 coding sequence is TGCAGTGCCAATAACGGGGTGAACACTGAAGCTTTCTTT.

This clonotype showed up many times. V is TRBV7-8 and J is TRBJ1-5, with D uncertain. Germline V gene data show CDR1 as SGHVS and CDR2 as FQNEAQ. CDR3 length: 14 residues. V was clipped by 4 bases and J by 3 bases, with 10 bases between them. CDR3 in amino acids: CASSSVFNNQPQHF. CDR3 DNA: TGTGCCAGCAGCTCGGTATTCAACAATCAGCCCCAGCATTTT. Full variable domain (rest looked up from reference TRBV7-8 and TRBJ1-5): GAGVSQSPRYKVAKRGQDVALRCDPISGHVSLFWYQQALGQGPEFLTYFQNEAQLDKSGLPSDRFFAERPEGSVSTLKIQRTQQEDSAVYLCASSSVFNNQPQHFGDGTRLSIL.

V is TRBV19 and J is TRBJ2-1; the D gene is possibly TRBD1 (6 bases). V dropped 0 bases and J dropped 6 bases, with 24 bases sitting between them. The CDR3 sequence is 19 residues long. The V gene's germline CDR1 is LNHDA and CDR2 SQIVND (reference sequence). The CDR3 sequence: CASSIEWSGGLKGVNEQFF. In DNA, the CDR3 is TGTGCCAGTAGTATAGAGTGGAGTGGGGGCCTAAAGGGCGTCAATGAGCAGTTCTTC.

This clonotype was observed once. J is TRBJ2-7 and V is TRBV27, with 7 bases matching TRBD1. This CDR3 has 14 amino acids. V lost 6 bases and J lost 3; bases outside the gene matches: 8. Germline values: CDR1 MNHEY, CDR2 SMNVEV (reference sequence). The CDR3 bases are TGTGCCAGCAGCTCACAGGGGCAAGGCTACGAGCAGTACTTC. Translating gives CASSSQGQGYEQYF.